A single sample is the source of the 26 T cell receptor beta chains below, sequenced in a study of T-cell memory formation after mild COVID-19. In TCRdb, the 5' RACE reads were re-called with MiXCR into one record per CDR3 protein. The sample has 450,000 or so distinct CDR3 sequences, around a quarter seen once. Sequenced input: PBMCs or a T cell subset sorted from them (not recorded which). Receptors originate from an adult woman who had mild COVID-19 (a few samples of this study predate the infection). Cell type and time point are not known.

CDR3 sequence (DNA): TGTGCCAGCAGCCCTCTGACGCCCCAGGGGTTTTGGGCTTTCTTT. This sequence encodes CASSPLTPQGFWAFF. The chain recombines TRBV7-8 with TRBJ1-1; D is perhaps TRBD1 (6 bases). Germline values: CDR1 SGHVS, CDR2 FQNEAQ. V lost 5 bases to trimming and J lost 11 bases, with 24 bases between them. The CDR3 is 15 residues long.

This CDR3 reads CSGGTLGVYEQYF. The DNA for the CDR3 is TGCAGTGGCGGGACCCTAGGGGTCTACGAGCAGTACTTC. The chain carries TRBV20-1 and TRBJ2-7; possibly TRBD2 for D (6 bases). V shed 7 bases and J shed 3 bases, with 16 bases lying between them. This CDR3 spans 13 amino acids. Germline V gene lookup returns CDR1 DFQATT and CDR2 SNEGSKA (reference sequence).

This clonotype turned up a few times. This chain links TRBV5-1 with TRBJ2-3; TRBD2 aligns across 9 bases. Trimming cost V 4 bases and J 6 bases; bases outside gene matches: 15. Germline CDR1 reads SGHRS; CDR2 reads YFSETQ. The CDR3 length is 17 residues. CDR3 loop: CASSEIPGLAGDDTQYF. In DNA, the CDR3 is TGCGCCAGCAGCGAGATTCCGGGACTAGCTGGGGATGATACGCAGTATTTT.

This clonotype was counted a few times. The rearrangement uses TRBV4-2 and TRBJ2-5; 12 nucleotides match TRBD2. The CDR3 extends over 18 amino acids. V lost 0 bases to trimming and J lost 7 bases; unmatched junction nucleotides: 12. From germline, CDR1 is LGHNA and CDR2 YNFKEQ. In DNA form, the CDR3 reads TGTGCCAGCAGCCAAGATTGGACTAGCGGGAATAGCCGGTGGACCCAGTACTTC. Residues: CASSQDWTSGNSRWTQYF.

This clonotype was counted a single time. The chain couples TRBV3-1 to TRBJ2-7; D is unclear. Trimming removed 8 bases at V and 1 base at J, with 9 bases between. CDR3 length equals 12 residues. Germline CDR1 and CDR2: LGHDT and YNNKEL (reference sequence). The CDR3 here is CASGLFSYEQYF. The CDR3 bases are TGTGCCAGCGGTTTATTTTCCTACGAGCAGTACTTC.

This chain connects TRBV7-9 to TRBJ2-7; D is uncertain. The CDR3 runs 13 residues. Germline V gene data show CDR1 as SEHNR and CDR2 as FQNEAQ (reference sequence). The V end lost 1 base, the J end lost 5 bases, and 9 bases lay between the germline ends. CDR3 loop: CASSLVEVDEQYF. The CDR3, as DNA: TGTGCCAGCAGCTTAGTCGAAGTCGACGAGCAGTACTTC.

The chain has TRBV12-3 or TRBV12-4 and TRBJ2-5; 9 bases map to TRBD2. V was pared by 7 bases and J by 1 base, with 4 bases of the junction left unmatched. The CDR3 consists of 14 residues. CDR3 sequence (DNA): TGTGCCAGCACCTATAGCGGGGGCCAAGAGACCCAGTACTTC. This encodes CASTYSGGQETQYF.

V and J are TRBV4-2 and TRBJ2-1, with 7 nucleotides matching TRBD1. This CDR3 is 16 amino acids long. V trimming: 4 bases; J trimming: 2 bases; junction bases outside the gene matches: 8. The germline V gene has CDR1 LGHNA and CDR2 YNFKEQ. CDR3 bases: TGTGCCAGCAGCCTCCAACAGGGGTTAGCCTACAATGAGCAGTTCTTC. Protein: CASSLQQGLAYNEQFF.

This clonotype has just a few counts. The rearrangement links TRBV20-1 to TRBJ2-4; 12 bases are shared with TRBD2. This CDR3 is 16 amino acids long. The germline V gene has CDR1 DFQATT and CDR2 SNEGSKA (reference sequence). The ends lost 2 bases at V and 4 bases at J; junction bases unmatched: 6. The CDR3 sequence is CSARLAGGRGKNIQYF. For the CDR3, the DNA is TGCAGTGCTAGACTAGCGGGAGGGAGGGGGAAAAACATTCAGTACTTC.

The table lists this clonotype with a few counts. The chain employs TRBV30 and TRBJ2-5; 11 nucleotides line up with TRBD2. V lost 2 bases, J lost 3 bases, and 2 bases stayed unmatched. This CDR3 contains 14 residues. CDR1 and CDR2 (germline): GTSNPN, SVGIG (reference sequence). The CDR3 DNA reads as TGTGCCTGGAGTCATAGCGGGAGGGAAGAGACCCAGTACTTC. This translates into CAWSHSGREETQYF.

The J gene is TRBJ2-7, the V gene TRBV27; 12 bases match TRBD2. The V and J ends lost 5 bases and 5 bases, in that order; junction bases with no gene match: 10. CDR1 and CDR2 (germline): MNHEY, SMNVEV (reference sequence). The CDR3 contains 16 residues. CDR3 DNA sequence: TGTGCCAGCAGTGGTGGGAGGACTAGCGGGAACAACGAGCAGTACTTC. Protein: CASSGGRTSGNNEQYF.

The rearrangement uses TRBV7-9 and TRBJ2-5, with no clear D. This CDR3 region has 13 residues. The germline V gene encodes CDR1 SEHNR and CDR2 FQNEAQ (reference sequence). V lost 5 bases and J lost 5, with 12 bases in between. The CDR3 loop is CASSLSEVETQYF. CDR3 coding DNA: TGTGCCAGCAGCCTCTCTGAGGTGGAGACCCAGTACTTC. The full variable domain, rest sourced from reference TRBV7-9 and TRBJ2-5, is DTGVSQNPRHKITKRGQNVTFRCDPISEHNRLYWYRQTLGQGPEFLTYFQNEAQLEKSRLLSDRFSAERPKGSFSTLEIQRTEQGDSAMYLCASSLSEVETQYFGPGTRLLVL.

In the case of this clonotype: A read error may explain this, as a much larger clone is one base away. The chain links TRBV5-4 to TRBJ2-7, with D possibly being TRBD1 (5 bases). The germline CDR1 and CDR2 sequences are SGHNT and YYREEE (reference sequence). The germline V and J ends were trimmed by 2 bases and 3 bases, with 6 bases remaining between them. CDR3 length equals 12 residues. CDR3: CASSLQDYEQYF. In nucleotides, the CDR3 is TGTGCCAGCAGCTTACAGGACTACGAGCAGTACTTC.

This clonotype has more than one count but fewer than ten. The gene calls are TRBV12-3 or TRBV12-4 and TRBJ2-1, with no clear D. CDR3 length equals 16 residues. V gave up 7 bases and J gave up 0 bases, with 16 bases separating them. CDR3 bases: TGTGCCAGCACCCCTTGGGCAGTCTCCTCCTACAATGAGCAGTTCTTC. Protein sequence: CASTPWAVSSYNEQFF.

This clonotype showed up just a few times. The V gene is TRBV27, the J gene TRBJ1-2; 7 nucleotides agree with TRBD1. The CDR3 runs 13 residues. Germline trimming cut 5 bases from V and 4 bases from J; bases unmatched to any gene: 4. Germline V gene sequence: CDR1 MNHEY, CDR2 SMNVEV (reference sequence). The CDR3 is CASSLQGTYGYTF. CDR3 DNA: TGTGCCAGCAGTCTACAGGGGACCTATGGCTACACCTTC.

This chain links TRBV7-6 with TRBJ2-1; 8 positions agree with TRBD2. This CDR3 contains 15 residues. The junction had 5 bases not matched to a gene; V was cut back by 5 bases and J by 2 bases. Germline CDR1 reads SGHVS; CDR2 reads FNYEAQ. This CDR3 is CASSHSSGTYNEQFF. CDR3 DNA: TGTGCCAGCAGCCATAGTAGCGGGACCTACAATGAGCAGTTCTTC.

This chain's CDR3 is CASSYSTSGMNTGELFF. The CDR3 region has the DNA TGTGCCAGCAGTTACTCCACTAGCGGGATGAACACCGGGGAGCTGTTTTTT. This chain uses TRBV6-5 with TRBJ2-2; 10 nucleotides line up with TRBD2. CDR1 is MNHEY, CDR2 SVGAGI, per germline. Losses at the gene ends were 0 bases for V and 1 base for J; bases not matched to a gene: 2. The length of the CDR3 is 17 residues.

The rearrangement joins TRBV19 to TRBJ1-1; D perhaps matches TRBD1 (6 bases). Looked up from germline, CDR1 is LNHDA and CDR2 is SQIVND (reference sequence). This CDR3 contains 16 residues. Trimming pared 4 bases from V and 3 bases from J, leaving 18 bases between. The CDR3, as DNA: TGTGCCAGTAGTACCGGGACACTCCAAGGGGACACTGAAGCTTTCTTT. This encodes CASSTGTLQGDTEAFF.

This clonotype appeared a few times. V is TRBV3-1 and J is TRBJ2-7, with 9 bases aligning to TRBD2. From germline, CDR1 is LGHDT and CDR2 YNNKEL (reference sequence). Unmatched junction bases numbered 8, after V lost 4 bases and J lost 1 base. The CDR3 spans 16 residues. CDR3 residues: CASSPPLAGSSYEQYF. DNA of the CDR3: TGTGCCAGCAGCCCTCCACTAGCGGGTTCATCCTACGAGCAGTACTTC.

This clonotype was recorded many times. The chain joins TRBV5-1 to TRBJ2-1, with no clear D. The germline CDR1 and CDR2 sequences are SGHRS and YFSETQ. V lost 4 bases, J lost 5 bases, and 4 bases lay in between. The CDR3 has 11 residues. CDR3 bases: TGCGCCAGCAGCGCCCACAATGAGCAGTTCTTC. Protein sequence: CASSAHNEQFF.

CDR3 nucleotide sequence: TGTGCCAGCAGCTTGAGATCGGGACAGAAAGAGCAGTACTTC. Amino acid sequence: CASSLRSGQKEQYF. The gene calls are TRBV5-6 and TRBJ2-7, with TRBD1 matching 7 bases. Germline lookup yields CDR1 SGHDT and CDR2 YYEEEE. The trim removed 1 base at V and 7 bases at J, leaving 8 bases unmatched. The CDR3 runs 14 residues.

This clonotype showed up just a few times. The chain carries TRBV6-5 and TRBJ2-5, with TRBD2 as a possible D gene (7 bases). The V gene's germline CDR1 is MNHEY and CDR2 SVGAGI. Trimming removed 5 bases from V and 0 bases from J, with 10 bases in between. The CDR3 consists of 14 residues. In DNA form, the CDR3 reads TGTGCCAGCAGTAGGGGGGGGTACCAAGAGACCCAGTACTTC. Amino acid sequence: CASSRGGYQETQYF.

This sequence joins TRBV7-6 and TRBJ2-2; D possibly uses TRBD1 or TRBD2 (6 bases each). V was shortened by 3 bases and J by 0 bases, with 14 bases between the two germline ends. This CDR3 is 17 amino acids long. Germline V gene data show CDR1 as SGHVS and CDR2 as FNYEAQ. CDR3 DNA: TGTGCCAGCAGCTTTCGGAGGGGACAAACGAACACCGGGGAGCTGTTTTTT. Its protein is CASSFRRGQTNTGELFF. Full variable domain (missing parts from reference TRBV7-6 and TRBJ2-2): GAGVSQSPRYKVTKRGQDVALRCDPISGHVSLYWYRQALGQGPEFLTYFNYEAQQDKSGLPNDRFSAERPEGSISTLTIQRTEQRDSAMYRCASSFRRGQTNTGELFFGEGSRLTVL.

The V gene is TRBV12-3 or TRBV12-4, the J gene TRBJ1-2; D possibly corresponds to TRBD1 (6 bases). The CDR3 contains 14 residues. Trimming took off 5 bases at V and 6 bases at J, with 16 bases between the two ends. CDR3 DNA sequence: TGTGCCAGCAGTGGTTTAGGGAAGGGGGATGGCTACACCTTC. It codes for CASSGLGKGDGYTF.

The chain uses TRBV7-3 and TRBJ1-2; the match to TRBD1 covers 9 bases. The length of the CDR3 is 14 residues. Trimming removed 5 bases from V and 7 bases from J; junction bases left unmatched: 8. Germline CDR1 reads SGHTA; CDR2 reads FQGTGA. The CDR3 DNA is TGTGCCAGCAGCCCGACAGGGGGAGACTCTGGCTACACCTTC. This gives the protein CASSPTGGDSGYTF.

This clonotype has a handful of counts. This chain joins TRBV5-4 and TRBJ2-3; D unresolved. The CDR3 runs 14 residues. In germline, CDR1 is SGHNT, CDR2 YYREEE (reference sequence). V was shortened by 4 bases and J by 1 base, with 10 bases between the two germline ends. In nucleotides, the CDR3 is TGTGCCAGCAGCACCCGGACCCGCACAGATACGCAGTATTTT. Translated, it gives CASSTRTRTDTQYF.